The 2 T cell receptor beta chains reported below all come from one sample, sequenced in a study of T-cell memory formation after mild COVID-19. TCRdb recomputed calls from the 5' RACE reads with MiXCR, one row per CDR3 protein. The table records fewer than 700,000 distinct CDR3 sequences, 18% of them present only once. Sequenced input: PBMCs or a T cell subset sorted from them (not recorded which). The receptors come from an adult woman who had mild COVID-19 (a few samples of this study predate the infection). Cell type and time point are not known.

This clonotype was recorded at least ten times. The chain couples TRBV29-1 to TRBJ2-3; TRBD1 matches 9 bases. This CDR3 contains 14 residues. The germline V gene has CDR1 SQVTM and CDR2 ANQGSEA. J lost 2 bases, V lost 6 bases, and 6 bases had no gene match. The CDR3 DNA follows: TGCAGCGTGAGACAGGGGGGGACCACAGATACGCAGTATTTT. Translation: CSVRQGGTTDTQYF.

The gene calls are TRBV2 and TRBJ2-2; 10 bases line up with TRBD1. V was pared by 5 bases and J by 6 bases, with 3 bases of the junction left unmatched. The CDR3 extends over 14 amino acids. Germline CDR1 and CDR2: SNHLY and FYNNEI. The CDR3 DNA reads TGTGCCAGCAGTCGACAGGGGGCCCCCGGGGAGCTGTTTTTT. Translated: CASSRQGAPGELFF.